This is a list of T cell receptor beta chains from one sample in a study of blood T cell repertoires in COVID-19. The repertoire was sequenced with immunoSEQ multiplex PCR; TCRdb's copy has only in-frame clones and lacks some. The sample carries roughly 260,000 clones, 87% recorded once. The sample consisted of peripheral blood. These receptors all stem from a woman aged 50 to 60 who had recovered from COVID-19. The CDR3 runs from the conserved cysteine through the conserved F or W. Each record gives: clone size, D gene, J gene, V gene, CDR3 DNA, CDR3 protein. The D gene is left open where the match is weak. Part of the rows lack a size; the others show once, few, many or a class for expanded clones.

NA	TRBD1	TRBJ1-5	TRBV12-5	TGTGCTAGTGGTTTGGTTCGGGACAGGGAATATAGCAATCAGCCCCAGCATTTT	CASGLVRDREYSNQPQHF
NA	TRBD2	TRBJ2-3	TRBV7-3	TGTGCCAGCCGCCGAGGACTAGCGGGAGGGACAGATACGCAGTATTTT	CASRRGLAGGTDTQYF
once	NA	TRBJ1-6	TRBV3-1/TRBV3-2	TGTGCCAGCGCCACCGGGAGGGGAAATTCACCCCTCCACTTT	CASATGRGNSPLHF
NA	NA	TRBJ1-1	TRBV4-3	TGCGCCAGCAGCCAAGATCCGGACACTGAAGCTTTCTTT	CASSQDPDTEAFF
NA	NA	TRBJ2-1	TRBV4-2	TGTGCCAGCAGCCAAGTGGGCACCCGGGGGTACAATGAGCAGTTCTTC	CASSQVGTRGYNEQFF
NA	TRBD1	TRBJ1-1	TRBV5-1	TGCGCCAGCAGCTTCTCGGGACAGGGGACCACTGAAGCTTTCTTT	CASSFSGQGTTEAFF
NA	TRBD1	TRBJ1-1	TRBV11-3	TGTGCCAGCAGCTTAGAAGCTTGGGACAGAGCTTCGAACACTGAAGCTTTCTTT	CASSLEAWDRASNTEAFF
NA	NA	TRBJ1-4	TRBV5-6	TGTGCCAGCAGCTTGTCCAGAGGCAGCCTAAATGAAAAACTGTTTTTT	CASSLSRGSLNEKLFF
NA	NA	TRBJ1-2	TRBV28	TGTGCCAGCATAGGGAGATGGAGAGGCTACACCTTC	CASIGRWRGYTF
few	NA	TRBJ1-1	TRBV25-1	TGTGCCAGCAGTGAATATCAGGGGCAGGGGATGAACACTGAAGCTTTCTTT	CASSEYQGQGMNTEAFF
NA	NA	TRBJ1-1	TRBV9	TGTGCCAGCAGCGTTTCCCCCCCTGCTGAAGCTTTCTTT	CASSVSPPAEAFF
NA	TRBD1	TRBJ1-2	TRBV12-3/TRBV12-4	TGTGCCAGCAGTCCTACAGGGGAGGATCGCTACACCTTC	CASSPTGEDRYTF
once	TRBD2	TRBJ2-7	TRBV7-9	TGTGCCAGCAGCTCACCCGTCGGGGGAGCGGGAGGGCCCCACGAGCAGTACTTC	CASSSPVGGAGGPHEQYF
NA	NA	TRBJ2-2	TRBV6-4	TGTGCCAGCAGCCGGGGAGCCTCCAACACCGGGGAGCTGTTTTTT	CASSRGASNTGELFF
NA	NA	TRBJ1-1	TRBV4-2	TGTGCCAGCAGCCAAGACAGGGTGAACACTGAAGCTTTCTTT	CASSQDRVNTEAFF
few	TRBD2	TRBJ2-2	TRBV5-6	TGTGCCAGCAGGGCCTACCGGGAGGGCCGACCCGGGGAGCTGTTTTTT	CASRAYREGRPGELFF
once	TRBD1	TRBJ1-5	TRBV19	TGTGCCAGTATGGGGGCAGGGGGACGGTTGCGGCCCCAGCATTTT	CASMGAGGRLRPQHF
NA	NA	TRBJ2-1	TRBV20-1	TGCAGTGCTAGTAAGCGAAATGAGCAGTTCTTC	CSASKRNEQFF
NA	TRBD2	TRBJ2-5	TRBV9	TGTGCCAGCAGCGTATCGGGACTAGCGGGGCCAGAGACCCAGTACTTC	CASSVSGLAGPETQYF
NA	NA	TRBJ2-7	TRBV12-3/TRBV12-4	TGTGCCAGCAGTTTCGGTTCCTACGAGCAGTACTTC	CASSFGSYEQYF
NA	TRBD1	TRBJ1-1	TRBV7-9	TGTGCCAGCAGCTACACAGGGGGCGTCGGCACTGAAGCTTTCTTT	CASSYTGGVGTEAFF
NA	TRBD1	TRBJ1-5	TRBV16	TGTGCCAGCAGTCCGGGACAGAGCAATCAGCCCCAGCATTTT	CASSPGQSNQPQHF
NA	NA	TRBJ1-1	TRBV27	TGTGCCAGCGCCTGGGGGGGTGAAGCTTTCTTT	CASAWGGEAFF
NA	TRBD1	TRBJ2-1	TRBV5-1	TGCGCCAGCAGCCTAGTAGGACAGGGGCTTCAAAATGAGCAGTTCTTC	CASSLVGQGLQNEQFF
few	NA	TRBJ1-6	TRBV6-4	TGTGCCAGCAGCAGGGTGATTGATTCACCCCTCCACTTT	CASSRVIDSPLHF
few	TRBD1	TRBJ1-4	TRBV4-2	TGTGCCAGCAGTCGACAGGGGAATGAAAAACTGTTTTTT	CASSRQGNEKLFF
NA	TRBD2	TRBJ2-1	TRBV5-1	TGCGCCAGCAGCTTGATTAGCGGGGGTGACAATGAGCAGTTCTTC	CASSLISGGDNEQFF
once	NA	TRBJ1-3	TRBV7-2	TGTGCCAGCAGCTTAGCCCCCGGGGGCTCTGGAAACACCATATATTTT	CASSLAPGGSGNTIYF
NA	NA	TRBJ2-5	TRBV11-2	TGTGCCAGCAGCTTGGCCGGGACATCCCGGTACCAAGAGACCCAGTACTTC	CASSLAGTSRYQETQYF
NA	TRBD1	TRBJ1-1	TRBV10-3	TGTGCCATCGGCTCGACAGGGGGCTTCACTGAAGCTTTCTTT	CAIGSTGGFTEAFF
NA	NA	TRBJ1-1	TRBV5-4	TGTGCCAGCAGCCCCGGGGGAGAGCCGAGGGGTATTTTT	CASSPGGEPRGIF
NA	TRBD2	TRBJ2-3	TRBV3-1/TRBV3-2	TGTGCCAGCGCCCAAGGGATTAGCGGGGATCTCACAGATACGCAGTATTTT	CASAQGISGDLTDTQYF
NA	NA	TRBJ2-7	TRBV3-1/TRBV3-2	TGTGCCAGCAGTCTTATTCAGGGAGGCGCCTACGAGCAGTACTTC	CASSLIQGGAYEQYF
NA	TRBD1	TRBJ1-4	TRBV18	TGTGCCAGCTCACCTGACAGGGGGAATGAAAAACTGTTTTTT	CASSPDRGNEKLFF
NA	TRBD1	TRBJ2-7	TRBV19	TGTGCCAGTAGTCCTGGGACAGGGCCCGCCTACGAGCAGTACTTC	CASSPGTGPAYEQYF
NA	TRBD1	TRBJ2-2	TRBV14	TGTGCCAGCAGCCCCCGGGGACAGGGCAACACCGGGGAGCTGTTTTTT	CASSPRGQGNTGELFF
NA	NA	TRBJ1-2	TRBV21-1	TGTGCCAGCAGCGGCCCCAATACGACAGGGCTTTACGGCTACACCTTC	CASSGPNTTGLYGYTF
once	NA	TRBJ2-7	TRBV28	TGTGCCAGTCACAGTGATACCTACGAGCAGTACTTC	CASHSDTYEQYF
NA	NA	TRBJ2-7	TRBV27	TGTGCCAGCAGGGACTCCCTCCTCCTCGAGCAGTACTTC	CASRDSLLLEQYF
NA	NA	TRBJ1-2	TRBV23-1	TGCGCCAGCAGTCAATTCCCCAACCGCAGGGGAGATGGCTACACCTTC	CASSQFPNRRGDGYTF
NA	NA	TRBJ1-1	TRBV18	TGTGCCAGCTCCCCTCAGGTTAACACTGAAGCTTTCTTT	CASSPQVNTEAFF
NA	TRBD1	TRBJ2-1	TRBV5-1	TGCGCCAGCAGCTTGACAGGGGGCCGGAATGAGCAGTTCTTC	CASSLTGGRNEQFF